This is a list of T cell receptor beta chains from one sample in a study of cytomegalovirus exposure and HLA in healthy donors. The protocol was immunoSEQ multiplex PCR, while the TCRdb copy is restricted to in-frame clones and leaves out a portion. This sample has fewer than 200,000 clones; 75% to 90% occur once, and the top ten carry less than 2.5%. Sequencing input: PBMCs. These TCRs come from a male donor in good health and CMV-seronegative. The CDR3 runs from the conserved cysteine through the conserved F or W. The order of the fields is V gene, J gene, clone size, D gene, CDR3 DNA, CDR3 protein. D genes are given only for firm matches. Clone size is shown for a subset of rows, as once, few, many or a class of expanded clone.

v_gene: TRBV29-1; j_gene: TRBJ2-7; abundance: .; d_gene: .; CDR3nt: TGCAGCGTCGGGATACCCGCCTTTCTCGAGCAGTACTTC; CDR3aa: CSVGIPAFLEQYF
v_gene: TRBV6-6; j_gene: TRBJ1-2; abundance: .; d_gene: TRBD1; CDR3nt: TGTGCCAGCAGTTACGAAGGACAGGGTAGGGGCTACACCTTC; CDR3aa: CASSYEGQGRGYTF
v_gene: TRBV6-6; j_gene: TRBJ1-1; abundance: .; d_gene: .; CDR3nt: TGTGCCAGCAGTAAGAGCCGTACTGAAGCTTTCTTT; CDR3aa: CASSKSRTEAFF
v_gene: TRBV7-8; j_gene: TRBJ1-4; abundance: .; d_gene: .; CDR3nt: TGTGCCAGCAGCCAGCGGACTGCCGAAAAACTGTTTTTT; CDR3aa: CASSQRTAEKLFF
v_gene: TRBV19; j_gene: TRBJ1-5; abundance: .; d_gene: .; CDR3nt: TGTGCCAGTAGTTCTGACACCCTTAGCAATCAGCCCCAGCATTTT; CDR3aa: CASSSDTLSNQPQHF
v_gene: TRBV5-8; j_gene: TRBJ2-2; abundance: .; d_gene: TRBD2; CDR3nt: TGTGCCAGCCGGCTAGCGGGGGGATTCGGGGAGCTGTTTTTT; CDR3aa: CASRLAGGFGELFF
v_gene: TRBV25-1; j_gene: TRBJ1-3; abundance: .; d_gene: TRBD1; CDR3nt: TGTGCCAGCAGTTCCCCCGGTTTCAGGGGGTCTGGAAACACCATATATTTT; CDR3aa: CASSSPGFRGSGNTIYF
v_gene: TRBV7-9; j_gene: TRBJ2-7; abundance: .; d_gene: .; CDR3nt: TGTGCCAGCAGCTTCACAGGGAGATCCTACGAGCAGTACTTC; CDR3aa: CASSFTGRSYEQYF
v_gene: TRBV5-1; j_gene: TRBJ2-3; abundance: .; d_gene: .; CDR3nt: TGCGCCAGCAGCTTGGATCCCCGGGACACAGATACGCAGTATTTT; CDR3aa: CASSLDPRDTDTQYF
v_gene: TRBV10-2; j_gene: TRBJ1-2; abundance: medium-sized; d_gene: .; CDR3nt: TGCGCCAGCAGTGAGTCGCCGGCTAACTATGGCTACACCTTC; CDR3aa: CASSESPANYGYTF
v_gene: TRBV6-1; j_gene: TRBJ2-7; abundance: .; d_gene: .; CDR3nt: TGTGCCAGCAGTGAAGTCGAGGCTAACTACGAGCAGTACTTC; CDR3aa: CASSEVEANYEQYF
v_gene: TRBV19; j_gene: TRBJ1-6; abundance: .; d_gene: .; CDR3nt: TGTGCCAGTAATTCGGGATATAATTCACCCCTCCACTTT; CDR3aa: CASNSGYNSPLHF
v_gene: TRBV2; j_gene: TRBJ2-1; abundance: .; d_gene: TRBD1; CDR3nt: TGTGCCAGCCAGGGGGACAGTGTAGGCCATGAGCAGTTCTTC; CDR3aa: CASQGDSVGHEQFF
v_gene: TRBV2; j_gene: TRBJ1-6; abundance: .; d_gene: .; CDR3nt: TGTGCCAGCACTCCGGGGGGGGGTTATAATTCACCCCTCCACTTT; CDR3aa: CASTPGGGYNSPLHF
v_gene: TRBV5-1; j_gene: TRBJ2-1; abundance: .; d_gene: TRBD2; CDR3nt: TGCGCCAGCAGCTTGGATCCAGGGAGGGATGAGCAGTTCTTC; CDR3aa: CASSLDPGRDEQFF
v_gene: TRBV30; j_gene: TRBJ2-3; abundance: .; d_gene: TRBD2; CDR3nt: TGTGCCTGGAACAAGCGGGGGGACACAGATACGCAGTATTTT; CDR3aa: CAWNKRGDTDTQYF
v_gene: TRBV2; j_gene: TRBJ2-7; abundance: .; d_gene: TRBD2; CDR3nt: TGTGCCAGCAGTCGTACCGGGCTCTCGGTCAACTTTAGCGGGGATCCCTACGAGCAGTACTTC; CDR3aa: CASSRTGLSVNFSGDPYEQYF
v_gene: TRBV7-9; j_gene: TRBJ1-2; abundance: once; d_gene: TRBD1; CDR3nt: TGTGCCAGCAGCCGATCCGGGACAGACTTTTCCTATGGCTACACCTTC; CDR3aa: CASSRSGTDFSYGYTF
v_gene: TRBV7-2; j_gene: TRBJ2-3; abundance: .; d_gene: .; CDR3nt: TGTGCCAGCAGCTTAGAAGCAGGAACGCAGTATTTT; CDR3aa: CASSLEAGTQYF
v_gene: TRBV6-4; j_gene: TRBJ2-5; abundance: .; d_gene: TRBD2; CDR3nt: TGTGCCAGCAGGACTAGCGGCAGGTCGTGGTTTGAGACCCAGTACTTC; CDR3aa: CASRTSGRSWFETQYF
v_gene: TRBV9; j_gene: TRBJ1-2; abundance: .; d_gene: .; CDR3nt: TGTGCCAGCAGCGTAGAAGGAGCCCCCTATGGCTACACCTTC; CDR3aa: CASSVEGAPYGYTF
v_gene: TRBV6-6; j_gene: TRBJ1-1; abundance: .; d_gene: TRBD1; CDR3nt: TGTGCCAGCAGTTACGGACAGGGAAACACTGAAGCTTTCTTT; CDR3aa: CASSYGQGNTEAFF
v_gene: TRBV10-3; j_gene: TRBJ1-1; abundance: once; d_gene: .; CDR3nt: TGTGCCACCAAGGGAGGTGGGGCCACTGAAGCTTTCTTT; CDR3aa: CATKGGGATEAFF
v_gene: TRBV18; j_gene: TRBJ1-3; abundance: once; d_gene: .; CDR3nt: TGTGCCAGCTCACCATTACAGTACTCTGGAAACACCATATATTTT; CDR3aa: CASSPLQYSGNTIYF
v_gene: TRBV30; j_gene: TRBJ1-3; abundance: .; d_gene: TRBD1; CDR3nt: TGTGCCTGGGCAAATACAGGGGGCATTGACACCATATATTTT; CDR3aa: CAWANTGGIDTIYF
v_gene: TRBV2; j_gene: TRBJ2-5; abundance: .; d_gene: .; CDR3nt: TGTGCCAGCCACAGGAGCCAAGAGACCCAGTACTTC; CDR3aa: CASHRSQETQYF
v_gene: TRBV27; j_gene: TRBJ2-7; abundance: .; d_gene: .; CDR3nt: TGTGCCAGCAGTTCACTTACCGGGGACTCTCCCGTTCCATTCTACGAGCAGTACTTC; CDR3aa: CASSSLTGDSPVPFYEQYF
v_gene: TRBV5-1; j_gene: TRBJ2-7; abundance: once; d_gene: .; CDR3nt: TGCGCCAGCAGCTCCCAGGGGGGCTACGAGCAGTACTTC; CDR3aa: CASSSQGGYEQYF
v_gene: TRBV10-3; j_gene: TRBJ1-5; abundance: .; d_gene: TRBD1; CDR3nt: TGTGCCATCAGTGAGGGTGACAGGGCTCAGCCCCAGCATTTT; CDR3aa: CAISEGDRAQPQHF
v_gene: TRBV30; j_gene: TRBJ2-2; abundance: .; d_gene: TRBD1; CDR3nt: TGTGCCTGGAGTGGAAACAGGGGCAACACCGGGGAGCTGTTTTTT; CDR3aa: CAWSGNRGNTGELFF
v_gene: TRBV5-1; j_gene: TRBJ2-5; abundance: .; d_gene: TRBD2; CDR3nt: TGCGCCAGCAGTGTAGCGGGGGTGGAGACCCAGTACTTC; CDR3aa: CASSVAGVETQYF
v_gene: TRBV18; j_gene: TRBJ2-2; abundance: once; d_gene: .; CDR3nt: TGTGCCAGCTCACCACCCCTCGGACACAGGGCTACCGGGGAGCTGTTTTTT; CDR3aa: CASSPPLGHRATGELFF
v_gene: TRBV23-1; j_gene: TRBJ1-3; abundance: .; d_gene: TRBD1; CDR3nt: TGCGCCAGCAGGCTGACAGGGCCGATTTCTACCATATATTTT; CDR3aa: CASRLTGPISTIYF
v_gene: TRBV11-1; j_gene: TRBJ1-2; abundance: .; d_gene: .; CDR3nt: TGTGCCAGCAGCCGGGGGGACTATGGCTACACCTTC; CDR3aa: CASSRGDYGYTF
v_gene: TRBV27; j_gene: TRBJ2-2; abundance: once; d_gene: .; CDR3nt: TGTGCCAGCAGTTTTGGGCAGCTGAACACCGGGGAGCTGTTTTTT; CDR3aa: CASSFGQLNTGELFF